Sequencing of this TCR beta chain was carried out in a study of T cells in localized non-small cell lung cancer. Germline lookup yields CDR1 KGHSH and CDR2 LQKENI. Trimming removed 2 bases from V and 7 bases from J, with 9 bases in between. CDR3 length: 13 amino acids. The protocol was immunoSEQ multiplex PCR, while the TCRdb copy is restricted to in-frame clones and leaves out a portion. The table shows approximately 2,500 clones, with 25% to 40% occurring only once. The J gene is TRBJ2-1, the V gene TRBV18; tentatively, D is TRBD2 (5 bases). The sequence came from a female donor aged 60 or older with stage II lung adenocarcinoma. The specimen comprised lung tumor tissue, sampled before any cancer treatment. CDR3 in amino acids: CASSPIAPNEQFF. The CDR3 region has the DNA TGTGCCAGCTCACCAATAGCGCCGAATGAGCAGTTCTTC.